This T cell receptor beta chain was captured in a study of radiotherapy plus CTLA-4 blockade in lung cancer. CDR3 length: 15 residues. Trimming took 5 bases from V and 6 from J; bases not matched to a gene: 10. Germline CDR1 is SEHNR and CDR2 is FQNEAQ (reference sequence). Assay used: immunoSEQ multiplex PCR; TCRdb lists only in-frame clones, some missing. Found here are some 51,000 clones, 79% of them singletons; the top ten hold roughly 8.5%. The material sequenced was peripheral blood, taken from a patient treated with radiotherapy plus ipilimumab. The chain employs TRBV7-9 and TRBJ1-1, with 9 positions matching TRBD1. The TCR originated in a human donor with non-small cell lung cancer who had a complete response to radiotherapy plus ipilimumab. CDR3 nucleotides: TGTGCCAGCAGCCTCCGGGACAGGGTGGATCCTGAAGCTTTCTTT. It codes for CASSLRDRVDPEAFF.